Listed below are T cell receptor beta chains from one sample, sequenced in a study of OX40 agonist ivuxolimab in advanced cancers. Data came from immunoSEQ multiplex PCR; TCRdb stores just in-frame clones and leaves some out. The profile covers 30,000 to 45,000 clones, with more than 60% appearing a single time and roughly an eighth taken by the ten largest. Sample: CD4+ or CD8+ T cells sorted from blood, taken in a trial of the OX40 agonist ivuxolimab. The source is an adult with an advanced solid tumor such as melanoma, head and neck, liver or kidney cancer. Each CDR3 is given with its conserved first and last residue. D genes are given only for firm matches. Size is stated for part of the rows, as once, few or many counts, or as a class when the clone is expanded.

v_gene: TRBV5-4
abundance: -
d_gene: TRBD2
j_gene: TRBJ2-3
CDR3aa: CASSAGGGTDTQYF
CDR3nt: TGTGCCAGCAGCGCGGGAGGGGGGACAGATACGCAGTATTTT

v_gene: TRBV10-3
abundance: once
d_gene: TRBD2
j_gene: TRBJ2-2
CDR3aa: CAISETSFTGELFF
CDR3nt: TGTGCCATCAGCGAGACTAGCTTCACCGGGGAGCTGTTTTTT

v_gene: TRBV7-2
abundance: -
d_gene: -
j_gene: TRBJ2-7
CDR3aa: CASSLRTPYEQYF
CDR3nt: TGTGCCAGCAGCTTGAGGACCCCCTACGAGCAGTACTTC

v_gene: TRBV5-1
abundance: -
d_gene: TRBD1
j_gene: TRBJ1-2
CDR3aa: CASSSGQSFNYGYTF
CDR3nt: TGCGCCAGCAGCTCGGGACAGTCCTTTAACTATGGCTACACCTTC

v_gene: TRBV19
abundance: once
d_gene: -
j_gene: TRBJ1-4
CDR3aa: CASSTSGLWNEKLFF
CDR3nt: TGTGCCAGTAGTACCTCGGGACTGTGGAATGAAAAACTGTTTTTT

v_gene: TRBV14
abundance: once
d_gene: TRBD1
j_gene: TRBJ2-7
CDR3aa: CASRSRTGNHEQYF
CDR3nt: TGTGCCAGCAGGTCTCGGACAGGGAATCACGAGCAGTACTTC

v_gene: TRBV7-2
abundance: -
d_gene: -
j_gene: TRBJ1-4
CDR3aa: CASSSLDATNEKLFF
CDR3nt: TGTGCCAGCAGCTCCCTGGATGCAACTAATGAAAAACTGTTTTTT

v_gene: TRBV5-1
abundance: -
d_gene: -
j_gene: TRBJ2-1
CDR3aa: CASSWTRNNEQFF
CDR3nt: TGCGCCAGCAGTTGGACCCGCAACAATGAGCAGTTCTTC

v_gene: TRBV7-3
abundance: once
d_gene: -
j_gene: TRBJ1-1
CDR3aa: CASRSGVGTEAFF
CDR3nt: TGTGCCAGCAGGTCAGGGGTGGGCACTGAAGCTTTCTTT

v_gene: TRBV19
abundance: -
d_gene: -
j_gene: TRBJ2-2
CDR3aa: CASSMLASPGELFF
CDR3nt: TGTGCCAGTAGTATGTTAGCGTCCCCCGGGGAGCTGTTTTTT

v_gene: TRBV18
abundance: -
d_gene: -
j_gene: TRBJ2-7
CDR3aa: CASAPQAHEQYF
CDR3nt: TGTGCCAGCGCGCCCCAGGCTCACGAGCAGTACTTC

v_gene: TRBV11-2
abundance: -
d_gene: -
j_gene: TRBJ1-1
CDR3aa: CATRKGANTEAFF
CDR3nt: TGTGCCACCCGGAAGGGCGCGAACACTGAAGCTTTCTTT

v_gene: TRBV29-1
abundance: -
d_gene: -
j_gene: TRBJ2-1
CDR3aa: CSVEDSREIINEQFF
CDR3nt: TGCAGCGTTGAAGATTCCCGGGAGATCATCAATGAGCAGTTCTTC

v_gene: TRBV5-1
abundance: -
d_gene: TRBD2
j_gene: TRBJ2-7
CDR3aa: CASSSGTSHDEQYF
CDR3nt: TGCGCCAGCAGCTCCGGGACTAGTCACGACGAGCAGTACTTC

v_gene: TRBV7-2
abundance: -
d_gene: TRBD2
j_gene: TRBJ2-5
CDR3aa: CASISSGLAGQETQYF
CDR3nt: TGTGCCAGTATCTCTTCGGGCCTAGCGGGACAAGAGACCCAGTACTTC

v_gene: TRBV9
abundance: -
d_gene: -
j_gene: TRBJ2-2
CDR3aa: CASSGDTGELFF
CDR3nt: TGTGCCAGCAGCGGGGACACCGGGGAGCTGTTTTTT

v_gene: TRBV18
abundance: -
d_gene: TRBD1
j_gene: TRBJ2-7
CDR3aa: CASSNRDSAYF
CDR3nt: TGTGCCAGCTCAAACCGGGACAGTGCGTACTTC

v_gene: TRBV7-2
abundance: -
d_gene: TRBD2
j_gene: TRBJ2-1
CDR3aa: CASSLELAGNEQFF
CDR3nt: TGTGCCAGCAGCTTGGAACTAGCGGGGAATGAGCAGTTCTTC

v_gene: TRBV7-9
abundance: -
d_gene: TRBD1
j_gene: TRBJ2-7
CDR3aa: CASSLGPGTAYEQYF
CDR3nt: TGTGCCAGCAGCTTAGGCCCCGGGACAGCCTACGAGCAGTACTTC

v_gene: TRBV29-1
abundance: once
d_gene: -
j_gene: TRBJ2-2
CDR3aa: CSVEERTGKDTGELFF
CDR3nt: TGCAGCGTTGAAGAGCGTACAGGGAAGGACACCGGGGAGCTGTTTTTT

v_gene: TRBV5-5
abundance: -
d_gene: -
j_gene: TRBJ2-3
CDR3aa: CASSFMGSGVTDTQYF
CDR3nt: TGTGCCAGCAGCTTCATGGGGTCCGGCGTCACAGATACGCAGTATTTT

v_gene: TRBV28
abundance: -
d_gene: TRBD1
j_gene: TRBJ2-1
CDR3aa: CASSLRKGQGVNEQFF
CDR3nt: TGTGCCAGCAGTTTACGCAAGGGACAGGGAGTAAATGAGCAGTTCTTC

v_gene: TRBV5-1
abundance: -
d_gene: -
j_gene: TRBJ2-3
CDR3aa: CASKEDTQFLHTQYF
CDR3nt: TGCGCCAGCAAGGAGGACACCCAGTTCCTCCATACGCAGTATTTT

v_gene: TRBV19
abundance: -
d_gene: TRBD2
j_gene: TRBJ2-4
CDR3aa: CASGRGALNIQYF
CDR3nt: TGTGCCAGTGGGAGGGGTGCCTTAAACATTCAGTACTTC

v_gene: TRBV11-2
abundance: -
d_gene: -
j_gene: TRBJ2-1
CDR3aa: CASSMTVGSYNEQFF
CDR3nt: TGTGCCAGCAGCATGACAGTGGGTTCCTACAATGAGCAGTTCTTC

v_gene: TRBV29-1
abundance: -
d_gene: -
j_gene: TRBJ2-4
CDR3aa: CSVETSGDGPKNIQYF
CDR3nt: TGCAGCGTAGAAACGTCGGGAGACGGACCCAAAAACATTCAGTACTTC

v_gene: TRBV2
abundance: once
d_gene: -
j_gene: TRBJ2-3
CDR3aa: CASSEGHTDTQYF
CDR3nt: TGTGCCAGCAGTGAGGGCCACACAGATACGCAGTATTTT

v_gene: TRBV28
abundance: -
d_gene: -
j_gene: TRBJ1-1
CDR3aa: CASSEDTEAFF
CDR3nt: TGTGCCAGCTCGGAGGACACTGAAGCTTTCTTT